The rows below give T cell receptor beta chains drawn from one sample of a study of blood T cell repertoires in COVID-19. Only in-frame clones appear in the TCRdb table, and some are missing; sequencing was by immunoSEQ multiplex PCR. This table has some 290,000 clones, about four fifths appearing once. Specimen: peripheral blood. Source of these receptors: a woman aged 55-75 years with active or convalescent COVID-19. Each CDR3 is given with its conserved first and last residue. Fields, in order: D gene, clone size, V gene, J gene, CDR3 DNA, CDR3 protein. The D gene is left open where the match is weak. The size of a clone is reported for some rows only, either as once, few or many, or as a class for expanded clones.

d_gene: TRBD1
abundance: -
v_gene: TRBV5-1
j_gene: TRBJ1-1
CDR3nt: TGCGCCAGCAGCACCGGACAGGGGTGGACCACTGAAGCTTTCTTT
CDR3aa: CASSTGQGWTTEAFF

d_gene: -
abundance: -
v_gene: TRBV12-3/TRBV12-4
j_gene: TRBJ1-5
CDR3nt: TGTGCCAGCAGTTTCGGGTTAGATCAGCCCCAGCATTTT
CDR3aa: CASSFGLDQPQHF

d_gene: TRBD1
abundance: -
v_gene: TRBV4-1
j_gene: TRBJ1-1
CDR3nt: TGCGCCAGCAGCCAACCGACAGGGGGCGCTGAAGCTTTCTTT
CDR3aa: CASSQPTGGAEAFF

d_gene: -
abundance: -
v_gene: TRBV14
j_gene: TRBJ2-7
CDR3nt: TGTGCCAGCAGCCCGAGCTCCTACGAGCAGTACTTC
CDR3aa: CASSPSSYEQYF

d_gene: -
abundance: -
v_gene: TRBV6-5
j_gene: TRBJ1-6
CDR3nt: TGTGCCACCTTACAGGAGAGCTCCTATAATTCACCCCTCCACTTT
CDR3aa: CATLQESSYNSPLHF

d_gene: -
abundance: once
v_gene: TRBV9
j_gene: TRBJ2-3
CDR3nt: TGTGCCAGCAGCGTAGGACTAGTAAAGCTCACAGATACGCAGTATTTT
CDR3aa: CASSVGLVKLTDTQYF

d_gene: TRBD1
abundance: once
v_gene: TRBV12-3/TRBV12-4
j_gene: TRBJ1-1
CDR3nt: TGTGCCAGCAGCCAGGGGGAGAACACTGAAGCTTTCTTT
CDR3aa: CASSQGENTEAFF

d_gene: TRBD1
abundance: few
v_gene: TRBV7-2
j_gene: TRBJ1-1
CDR3nt: TGTGCCAGCAGCGCGATAGGGACAGAGAACACTGAAGCTTTCTTT
CDR3aa: CASSAIGTENTEAFF

d_gene: TRBD1
abundance: -
v_gene: TRBV6-6
j_gene: TRBJ1-2
CDR3nt: TGTGCCAGCAGTTGGGCCGGGACAGGGGCTACTGGCTACACCTTC
CDR3aa: CASSWAGTGATGYTF

d_gene: -
abundance: -
v_gene: TRBV2
j_gene: TRBJ2-2
CDR3nt: TGTGCCAGCAGTAGACTCCAGAACACCGGGGAGCTGTTTTTT
CDR3aa: CASSRLQNTGELFF

d_gene: TRBD1
abundance: -
v_gene: TRBV18
j_gene: TRBJ1-5
CDR3nt: TGTGCCAGCTCACCATCAGAGACAGGGGAAAGCAATCAGCCCCAGCATTTT
CDR3aa: CASSPSETGESNQPQHF

d_gene: -
abundance: -
v_gene: TRBV3-1/TRBV3-2
j_gene: TRBJ1-1
CDR3nt: TGTGCCAGCAGCCCCTGGAGGGAGGGAGGGAGCACTGAAGCTTTCTTT
CDR3aa: CASSPWREGGSTEAFF

d_gene: -
abundance: -
v_gene: TRBV11-2
j_gene: TRBJ1-2
CDR3nt: TGTGCCAGCAGCCAGACCGGACTGGTGGGCTACACCTTC
CDR3aa: CASSQTGLVGYTF

d_gene: -
abundance: -
v_gene: TRBV20-1
j_gene: TRBJ1-1
CDR3nt: TGCAGTGCTAGAGCGCCCGGGAGGGCTTTCTTT
CDR3aa: CSARAPGRAFF

d_gene: -
abundance: -
v_gene: TRBV7-2
j_gene: TRBJ1-1
CDR3nt: TGTGCCAGCAGCCCCCAGACAGACTACACTGAAGCTTTCTTT
CDR3aa: CASSPQTDYTEAFF

d_gene: TRBD1
abundance: -
v_gene: TRBV6-6
j_gene: TRBJ1-1
CDR3nt: TGTGCCAGCATTTACTTTAAGGGGGCGCCCACTGAAGCTTTCTTT
CDR3aa: CASIYFKGAPTEAFF

d_gene: -
abundance: -
v_gene: TRBV10-3
j_gene: TRBJ1-1
CDR3nt: TGTGCCATCAGTCAAACAGGGTTGGACACTGAAGCTTTCTTT
CDR3aa: CAISQTGLDTEAFF

d_gene: -
abundance: -
v_gene: TRBV10-3
j_gene: TRBJ1-2
CDR3nt: TGTGCCATCAGTGAGGGGATTGCAGGGGCCCACTATGGCTACACCTTC
CDR3aa: CAISEGIAGAHYGYTF

d_gene: -
abundance: -
v_gene: TRBV10-3
j_gene: TRBJ2-3
CDR3nt: TGTGCCATCAGTTACGGTTCGGTTAATACGCAGTATTTT
CDR3aa: CAISYGSVNTQYF

d_gene: -
abundance: -
v_gene: TRBV6-5
j_gene: TRBJ2-7
CDR3nt: TGTGCCAGCAGTTACTCCGGGATCTACGAGCAGTACTTC
CDR3aa: CASSYSGIYEQYF

d_gene: -
abundance: -
v_gene: TRBV6-1
j_gene: TRBJ2-5
CDR3nt: TGTGCCAGCAGTGAAGAGGTTCGGGGGAACCAAGAGACCCAGTACTTC
CDR3aa: CASSEEVRGNQETQYF

d_gene: -
abundance: -
v_gene: TRBV14
j_gene: TRBJ2-7
CDR3nt: TGTGCCAGCAGCCTACTGAGGGGGGGCTACGAGCAGTACTTC
CDR3aa: CASSLLRGGYEQYF

d_gene: -
abundance: -
v_gene: TRBV3-1/TRBV3-2
j_gene: TRBJ1-5
CDR3nt: TGTGCCAGCAGCCTCACTTCCTCGGGGGGCCGGGGCAATCAGCCCCAGCATTTT
CDR3aa: CASSLTSSGGRGNQPQHF